Shown below are 16 T cell receptor beta chains from a single sample sequenced in a study of T cells expressing NK-cell markers (dated by TCRdb to the early 2020s). Library generation was performed with 5' RACE. TCRdb names Illumina HiSeq 2000 as the instrument used. TCRdb reanalyzed the reads, keeping one entry per CDR3 protein sequence and omitting DNA. This sample's table contains approximately 440,000 distinct CDR3 sequences. The ten top clones hold 1.4% of the sample. The sample was blood T cells: a sorted CD56 or NKG2C T cell subset, CD4+ or CD8+ T cells, or bulk PBMC T cells (not recorded which). The receptors come from a woman in her forties or fifties in good health. Donor details come from another sample of the same person, matched by shared clones.

The J gene is TRBJ2-5, the V gene TRBV10-1; TCRdb proposes TRBD1, but this gene call is untestable without DNA. The CDR3 is 14 amino acids. Germline V gene sequence: CDR1 WNHNN, CDR2 SYGVQD (reference sequence). This CDR3 reads CASSDGGSQETQYF.

The chain employs TRBV28 and TRBJ1-2; TCRdb's D call, TRBD1, is unchecked because there is no DNA. CDR1 and CDR2 (germline): MDHEN, SYDVKM. This CDR3 is 13 amino acids long. The CDR3 spells CASSGTIFYGYTF.

The chain has TRBV21-1 and TRBJ2-1; TCRdb picks TRBD2, but there is no DNA to check that call. TRBV21-1 counts as a pseudogene. The CDR3 totals 17 residues. CDR3 residues: CASGRTSGSRSYNEQFF.

The J gene is TRBJ2-2, the V gene TRBV10-1; TCRdb selects TRBD2, and the lack of DNA leaves this call unchecked. The CDR3 extends over 17 amino acids. Germline V CDR1 and CDR2: WNHNN, SYGVQD (reference sequence). CDR3 loop: CASSEASGRAGSGELFF.

CDR3 sequence: CASSQGAGAEKLFF. The gene calls are TRBV6-5 and TRBJ1-4; there is no DNA to check the TCRdb D call of TRBD1. The CDR3 sequence is 14 residues long. Looked up from germline, CDR1 is MNHEY and CDR2 is SVGAGI.

V is TRBV12-3 or TRBV12-4 and J is TRBJ2-2; with no DNA, the TCRdb D assignment of TRBD2 cannot be verified. The CDR3 covers 16 residues. The CDR3 region is CASSYPSGKSTGELFF.

The chain combines TRBV6-6 with TRBJ2-5; TCRdb's D gene call, TRBD2, goes unchecked for lack of DNA. Germline loops: CDR1 MNHNY, CDR2 SVGAGI (reference sequence). The CDR3 is 15 amino acids. The CDR3 loop is CASSQLAGGQETQYF.

This chain joins TRBV27 and TRBJ2-3; as DNA is missing, the TRBD2 call by TCRdb cannot be tested. Looked up from germline, CDR1 is MNHEY and CDR2 is SMNVEV (reference sequence). This CDR3 is 16 amino acids long. The CDR3 protein is CASSGLAGGRRDTQYF.

The V call is TRBV2, the J call TRBJ2-2. Germline assignment: CDR1 SNHLY and CDR2 FYNNEI. This CDR3 has 13 residues. CDR3 region: CASAYSNTGELFF.

The V and J genes are TRBV11-3 and TRBJ2-1; TCRdb calls TRBD1, which cannot be checked without DNA. CDR1 and CDR2 (germline): SGHNT, YENEEA. CDR3 length: 15 residues. The chain's CDR3 is CASSLRTGGTNEQFF.

The chain employs TRBV28 and TRBJ2-5; TCRdb picks TRBD1, but there is no DNA to check that call. This CDR3 comprises 16 residues. Germline values: CDR1 MDHEN, CDR2 SYDVKM. CDR3 in amino acids: CASSFPGRTGQETQYF.

The chain recombines TRBV27 with TRBJ2-2. This CDR3 contains 13 residues. Germline loops: CDR1 MNHEY, CDR2 SMNVEV (reference sequence). The CDR3 is CASSLSMLRELFF.

This sequence joins TRBV5-1 and TRBJ1-5; the TRBD1 assignment by TCRdb is unverifiable without DNA. The CDR3 runs 15 residues. Germline CDR1 reads SGHRS; CDR2 reads YFSETQ. The CDR3 spells CASSLQGAGNQPQHF.

V is TRBV20-1 and J is TRBJ2-7; TCRdb's D call of TRBD2 is untestable without DNA. The CDR3 is 13 amino acids. Germline V CDR1 and CDR2: DFQATT, SNEGSKA (reference sequence). CDR3 region: CSASRAGLYEQYF.

The chain uses TRBV7-8 and TRBJ2-5; the TCRdb call, TRBD1, lacks DNA for checking. This CDR3 is 15 amino acids long. The germline V gene encodes CDR1 SGHVS and CDR2 FQNEAQ. This CDR3 reads CASSLPGGPEETQYF.

The V and J genes are TRBV5-1 and TRBJ1-2; as DNA is missing, the TRBD1 call by TCRdb cannot be tested. Germline V gives CDR1 SGHRS, CDR2 YFSETQ. This CDR3 is built from 14 residues. The CDR3 region is CASSFGGQEMGYTF.